Detailed here is one T cell receptor beta chain. Its antigen target is currently unknown. Base quality data are lacking; no much larger clone is found one base away. The data stem from a study of blood T cell repertoires in COVID-19 (dated by TCRdb to about 2020). Notes on the research overall: Samples from collaborators originated in the United States, Italy and Spain and spanned both the acute and convalescent phases of COVID-19. The prospective study material was composed of cDNA or gDNA derived from T cells, B-cell-depleted T cells, or PBMCs. Subjects who had been exposed to COVID-19, were actively infected with it, or had recovered from it provided the deeply sampled blood TCRbeta repertoires that made up the dataset. A freely available public database, intended as a resource for researchers studying the immune response to SARS-CoV-2, is where the repertoires were released. The samples were drawn from two sources: the first 160 participants of the ongoing ImmuneRACE study, and fewer than 1,500 subjects contributed by 6 global collaborators. A de-identified subject ID, COVID-19 status, age in years and sex were almost always included in the sample metadata. Where available, HLA class I and class II types were obtained from metadata supplied by the sample provider rather than from assay-based typing.

Spanning cysteine to phenylalanine, the CDR3 consists of 22 amino acids. CDR3 DNA is the only sequence kept; it has 66 bases, read in frame from the first base. The germline V gene encodes CDR1 LGHNA and CDR2 YNFKEQ. V is pruned by 4 bases and J by 6 bases, leaving 28 bases of the junction without a gene match. TCRbeta CDR3 regions were amplified from genomic DNA using the immunoSEQ Assay, a bias-controlled multiplex PCR. In the original analysis: Within the assay, amplification of reference gene primers was used to estimate how many nucleated cells each sample contained. Sequence reads were collapsed and filtered to measure the absolute abundance of every unique TCRbeta CDR3 rearrangement. For each sample, productive Simpson clonality was calculated as the square root of Simpson's diversity index across productive rearrangements. Entries here come from immuneACCESS through TCRdb and include only in-frame sequences with V and J called. Some clones fail to appear in such tables; in the studies checked, an unresolved V gene covers under half of the shortfall, and the cause of the remainder is unknown. Clone size and V and J calls were adopted from that table, with D and trimming inferred from the DNA. In this sample the table shows roughly 350,000 clones, 91% of which occur a single time. The ten largest make up roughly 3.3% of the sample.

Another Seattle source contributed samples from volunteer blood donors who had recovered from COVID-19. The collaborating institutions used their own protocols to collect whole blood in K2EDTA tubes. For TCRbeta analysis, collaborators shipped samples as frozen whole blood, isolated PBMCs, or DNA extracted from either of those sample types. Study-wide findings and limitations: Clinical and demographic metadata were provided uncurated, with the amount varying by source and participant.

The clonotype was recovered from a young woman who had recovered from COVID-19. The sequenced material came from peripheral blood. The chain uses TRBV4-2 and TRBJ2-3, with TRBD2 identical over 10 junction bases. The DNA sequence is TGTGCCAGCAGCCCATACCCGTTGACAGGTTACGGCCAAGCGGGAGGGTTCGATACGCAGTATTTT. It translates as CASSPYPLTGYGQAGGFDTQYF.